The 12 T cell receptor beta chains listed next were all sequenced from one sample in a study of blood T cell repertoires in COVID-19. Sequencing was performed with immunoSEQ multiplex PCR; in TCRdb, only in-frame clones are kept and a portion is missing. Of around 200,000 clones detected, 87% appear once; the ten largest clones hold approximately 6.2%. Sample: peripheral blood. All receptors come from a man between 60 and 75 years old who had recovered from COVID-19.

The chain couples TRBV7-2 to TRBJ2-1, with D hard to call. The V end lost 4 bases, the J end lost 1 base, and 14 bases lay between the germline ends. Germline-derived CDR1 and CDR2 are SGHTA and FQGNSA. This CDR3 has 16 residues. The CDR3 coding sequence is TGTGCCAGCAGCTCTATAACAGTTAGGTCCTACAATGAGCAGTTCTTC. It yields the protein CASSSITVRSYNEQFF.

A single count supports this clone. The genes are TRBV28 and TRBJ1-2; weak D call: TRBD1 (5 bases). The length of the CDR3 is 12 residues. V was trimmed by 10 bases and J by 4 bases, leaving 13 bases between them. Germline CDR1 and CDR2: MDHEN and SYDVKM. The CDR3 sequence is CAITGEFYGYTF. CDR3 coding DNA: TGTGCCATAACGGGGGAGTTCTATGGCTACACCTTC.

This clone was counted at least ten times. The chain has TRBV7-2 and TRBJ2-7; tentatively, D is TRBD2 (5 bases). This CDR3 has 14 amino acids. V was pared by 1 base and J by 2 bases, with 9 bases between. The germline CDR1 and CDR2 sequences are SGHTA and FQGNSA. Here the CDR3 reads CASSLEAGTYEQYF. Written as DNA, the CDR3 is TGTGCCAGCAGCTTAGAGGCCGGGACCTACGAGCAGTACTTC.

The chain links TRBV7-8 to TRBJ2-4; 12 bases are shared with TRBD2. This CDR3 comprises 17 residues. Germline CDR1 SGHVS, CDR2 FQNEAQ. Trimming took 2 bases from V and 8 from J; bases not matched to a gene: 10. This CDR3 reads CASSLWASGRGADIQYF. The DNA for the CDR3 is TGTGCCAGCAGCTTATGGGCTAGCGGGAGGGGCGCGGACATTCAGTACTTC.

The chain is built from TRBV19 and TRBJ2-5; a weak D match, TRBD2 (6 bases). The CDR3 runs 13 residues. Trimming removed 11 bases at V and 2 bases at J, with 15 bases between. Germline V gives CDR1 LNHDA, CDR2 SQIVND (reference sequence). CDR3 region: CASGGGRQETQYF. In DNA, the CDR3 is TGTGCCTCCGGGGGAGGCAGACAAGAGACCCAGTACTTC.

The DNA of the CDR3 is TGTGCCAGCAGCTTCGACAGGGTACCCTACGAGCAGTACTTC. This translates into CASSFDRVPYEQYF. The rearrangement uses TRBV7-2 and TRBJ2-7, with TRBD1 matching over 7 bases. Looked up from germline, CDR1 is SGHTA and CDR2 is FQGNSA. This CDR3 is 14 amino acids long. V lost 3 bases and J lost 2; bases outside the gene matches: 4.

This chain uses TRBV9 with TRBJ2-7; D is possibly TRBD2 (6 bases). Trimming left V 2 bases short and J 5 bases short, with 17 bases between. This CDR3 is 15 amino acids long. Germline-derived CDR1 and CDR2 are SGDLS and YYNGEE. This CDR3 reads CASSVNDRERHEQYF. Written as DNA, the CDR3 is TGTGCCAGCAGCGTTAATGACCGGGAGAGGCACGAGCAGTACTTC.

V gene TRBV18 combines with J gene TRBJ1-1; tentatively, D is TRBD1 (5 bases). V was trimmed by 3 bases and J by 1 base, leaving 12 bases between them. The germline V gene encodes CDR1 KGHSH and CDR2 LQKENI. The CDR3 contains 15 residues. In DNA, the CDR3 is TGTGCCAGCTCACCGCGGGACCCCCCGAACACTGAAGCTTTCTTT. As protein: CASSPRDPPNTEAFF.

The V call is TRBV9, the J call TRBJ2-5, with D tentatively TRBD2 (6 bases). CDR3 length equals 15 residues. The ends were cut back, 0 bases at V and 1 base at J, with 10 bases in the middle. Germline V CDR1 and CDR2: SGDLS, YYNGEE. The CDR3 nucleotides are TGTGCCAGCAGCGTAGTGGGAGGCCGCCAAGAGACCCAGTACTTC. It yields the protein CASSVVGGRQETQYF.

This chain joins TRBV7-9 and TRBJ1-1; possibly TRBD1 for D (5 bases). V lost 2 bases to trimming and J lost 6 bases, with 13 bases between them. Germline CDR1 and CDR2: SEHNR and FQNEAQ (reference sequence). The length of the CDR3 is 14 residues. The CDR3 reads CASSLQGASPEAFF. The CDR3 DNA is TGTGCCAGCAGCTTACAAGGGGCAAGTCCTGAAGCTTTCTTT.

The chain joins TRBV27 to TRBJ2-3; D remains ambiguous. This CDR3 has 15 residues. The V end lost 5 bases, the J end lost 1 base, and 13 bases lay between the germline ends. Germline CDR1 is MNHEY and CDR2 is SMNVEV (reference sequence). DNA for the CDR3: TGTGCCAGCAGTCCCATCTTAAGAGGCACAGATACGCAGTATTTT. Translated: CASSPILRGTDTQYF.

The chain carries TRBV18 and TRBJ2-7; D call uncertain. Trimming left V 5 bases short and J 3 bases short, with 11 bases between. From germline, CDR1 is KGHSH and CDR2 LQKENI. The CDR3 extends over 13 amino acids. The CDR3 is CASSSFPVYEQYF. DNA for the CDR3: TGTGCCAGCTCATCGTTTCCGGTCTACGAGCAGTACTTC.